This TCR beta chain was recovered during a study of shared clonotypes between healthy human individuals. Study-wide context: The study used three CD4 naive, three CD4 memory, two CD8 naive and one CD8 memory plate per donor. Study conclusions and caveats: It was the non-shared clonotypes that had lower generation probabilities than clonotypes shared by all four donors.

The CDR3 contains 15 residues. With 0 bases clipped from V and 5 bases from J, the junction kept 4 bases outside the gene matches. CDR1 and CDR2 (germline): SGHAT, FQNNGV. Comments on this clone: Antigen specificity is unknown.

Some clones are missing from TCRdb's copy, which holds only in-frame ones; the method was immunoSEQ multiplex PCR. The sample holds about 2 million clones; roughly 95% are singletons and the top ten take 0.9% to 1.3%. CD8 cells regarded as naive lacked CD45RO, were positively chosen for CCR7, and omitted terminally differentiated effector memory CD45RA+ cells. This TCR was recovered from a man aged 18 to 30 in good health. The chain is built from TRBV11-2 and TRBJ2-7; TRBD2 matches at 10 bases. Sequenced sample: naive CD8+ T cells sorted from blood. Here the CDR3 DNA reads TGTGCCAGCAGCTTAGAACTAGCGGGATCGCACGAGCAGTACTTC. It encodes CASSLELAGSHEQYF. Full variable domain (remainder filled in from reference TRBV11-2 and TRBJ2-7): EAGVAQSPRYKIIEKRQSVAFWCNPISGHATLYWYQQILGQGPKLLIQFQNNGVVDDSQLPKDRFSAERLKGVDSTLKIQPAKLEDSAVYLCASSLELAGSHEQYFGPGTRLTVT.